Described below is a single T cell receptor beta chain sequence and its context. The antigen it recognizes is unknown. Base quality data are lacking; no much larger clone is found one base away. The protocol used for the library was the immunoSEQ multiplex PCR assay. In its TCRdb copy, this immuneACCESS table keeps in-frame sequences only and misses some clones. Where compared with another copy, unresolved V genes explain less than half of these, and the others have no known cause. The sample yields approximately 100,000 clones; roughly nine tenths were counted once. The ten biggest clones cover 1.2% of the sample. The data were obtained in a study of T cell changes during pregnancy in multiple sclerosis (dated by TCRdb to 2018 to 2020). In terms of the full investigation: The study examined how the T cell repertoire changed over the course of pregnancy in women with multiple sclerosis.

The sequence was collected from a female donor with multiple sclerosis, enrolled in a pregnancy study. The starting material was peripheral blood, obtained in the second trimester of pregnancy.

The CDR3 corresponds to CASSLAGGSYEQYF. The nucleotides read TGTGCCAGCAGCTTGGCAGGGGGCAGCTACGAGCAGTACTTC. The chain uses TRBV7-8 and TRBJ2-7, and TRBD1 matches 8 of the central bases. V is cut back by 3 bases and J by 3 bases, with 4 bases in the junction unmatched. The CDR3 starts with the cysteine, ends with the phenylalanine, and has 14 residues. Only CDR3 DNA remains: 42 bases, in frame from the first base. The germline V gene provides CDR1 SGHVS and CDR2 FQNEAQ.